This note documents a single T cell receptor beta chain sequence. The V end lost 3 bases, the J end lost 6 bases, and 12 bases lay between the germline ends. CDR1 and CDR2 (germline): MGHRA, YSYEKL. CDR3 length equals 15 residues. This entry belongs to a study of blood T cell repertoires in COVID-19. In the source study's methods: The authors estimated nucleated cell counts from reference gene primer amplification. Profiled with immunoSEQ multiplex PCR; TCRdb holds only in-frame clones, not every one. The V and J calls and clone size come from that table; D and trimming were worked out from the DNA. Of 300,000 to 500,000 clones listed, 70% to 90% are singletons.

Input material: PBMCs or T cells enriched from blood (not recorded which). The TCR comes from a woman in her thirties or forties with acute COVID-19. The chain is built from TRBV4-1 and TRBJ1-6, with D hard to call. The CDR3 region has the DNA TGCGCCAGCAGCCAGGGGAGGCAAACTAATTCACCCCTCCACTTT. It is translated as CASSQGRQTNSPLHF.